What follows are 20 T cell receptor beta chains derived from one specimen sequenced in a study of cytomegalovirus exposure and HLA in healthy donors. Sequenced by immunoSEQ multiplex PCR; TCRdb stores in-frame clones only, minus some. This table holds 250,000 or so clones, roughly 87% found once. The sequenced sample consisted of PBMCs. The origin of the receptors is a man younger than 35 in good health and CMV-seropositive.

A single count supports this clone. The CDR3 nucleotides are TGTGCCAGTACCCTTAGCGGGGGTAATATCTGGGAGCAGTTCTTC. It is translated as CASTLSGGNIWEQFF. The chain links TRBV19 to TRBJ2-1, with TRBD2 matching 9 bases. With 7 bases clipped from V and 10 bases from J, the junction kept 14 bases outside the gene matches. The CDR3 totals 15 residues. Germline CDR1 LNHDA, CDR2 SQIVND (reference sequence).

Written as DNA, the CDR3 is TGTGCCAGCAGCTTGCTGGGACAGAACTCCTACGAGCAGTACTTC. Translated: CASSLLGQNSYEQYF. The chain employs TRBV5-6 and TRBJ2-7; TRBD1 matches at 7 bases. Trimming cost V 1 base and J 0 bases; bases outside gene matches: 4. The CDR3 consists of 15 residues. Germline lookup yields CDR1 SGHDT and CDR2 YYEEEE.

The rearrangement uses TRBV25-1 and TRBJ2-7, with TRBD2 as a possible D gene (5 bases). Germline-derived CDR1 and CDR2 are MGHDK and SYGVNS. V lost 3 bases, J lost 4 bases, and 13 bases lay in between. The CDR3 length is 14 residues. The CDR3: CASSDRGPGYEQYF. CDR3 coding DNA: TGTGCCAGCAGTGATCGGGGTCCAGGATACGAGCAGTACTTC.

The chain uses TRBV5-1 and TRBJ2-1; D is undetermined. This CDR3 is built from 14 residues. V was trimmed by 5 bases and J by 7 bases, leaving 16 bases between them. CDR1 SGHRS and CDR2 YFSETQ come from the germline V gene. CDR3 in amino acids: CASRVLPADNEQFF. As DNA, the CDR3 is TGCGCCAGCAGGGTCCTTCCGGCGGATAATGAGCAGTTCTTC.

A single count supports this clone. This chain connects TRBV6-5 to TRBJ2-2, with D tentatively TRBD2 (5 bases). The CDR3 extends over 16 amino acids. The V end was cut by 0 bases, the J end by 0 bases, with 8 bases between. Germline V gene sequence: CDR1 MNHEY, CDR2 SVGAGI. Here the CDR3 DNA reads TGTGCCAGCAGTTACTCGAGCGGAGCGAACACCGGGGAGCTGTTTTTT. Translation gives CASSYSSGANTGELFF.

This clone was picked up one time. This chain links TRBV4-3 with TRBJ2-5; D is uncertain. Germline V gives CDR1 LGHNA, CDR2 YSLEER. V shed 2 bases and J shed 5 bases, with 9 bases lying between them. The CDR3 is made up of 13 amino acids. The DNA for the CDR3 is TGCGCCAGCAGCCAATCCCCCGGGGAGACCCAGTACTTC. Translating gives CASSQSPGETQYF.

The rearrangement links TRBV5-1 to TRBJ2-2; D may be TRBD2 (5 bases). The ends were cut back, 1 base at V and 0 bases at J, with 10 bases in the middle. This CDR3 spans 16 amino acids. CDR1 is SGHRS, CDR2 YFSETQ, per germline. CDR3 nucleotide sequence: TGCGCCAGCAGCTTGATGGCAGCGGCGAACACCGGGGAGCTGTTTTTT. Protein product: CASSLMAAANTGELFF.

J is TRBJ2-6 and V is TRBV27; maybe TRBD2 (6 bases). The CDR3 is 18 amino acids. Germline lookup yields CDR1 MNHEY and CDR2 SMNVEV (reference sequence). V lost 3 bases and J 0 bases, leaving 15 bases between the germline ends. CDR3 in DNA: TGTGCCAGCAGTTTCGGAAGGGACTGGGGCTCTGGGGCCAACGTCCTGACTTTC. Residues: CASSFGRDWGSGANVLTF.

The sample holds one count of this clone. The genes are TRBV4-1 and TRBJ2-1; 8 nucleotides line up with TRBD1. The V gene's germline CDR1 is MGHRA and CDR2 YSYEKL. The CDR3 is 15 amino acids. V was clipped by 4 bases and J by 3 bases; unmatched bases: 5. The CDR3 region is CASSPQGQVYNEQFF. Here the CDR3 DNA reads TGCGCCAGCAGCCCGCAGGGACAGGTCTACAATGAGCAGTTCTTC.

Details on this clone: Other nucleotide sequences in the sample specify the same CDR3. This rearrangement joins TRBV5-1 to TRBJ2-7, with D maybe TRBD1 (6 bases). Trimming cost V 4 bases and J 2 bases, with 13 bases left between them. There are 14 residues in the CDR3. Germline values: CDR1 SGHRS, CDR2 YFSETQ. In DNA form, the CDR3 reads TGCGCCAGCAGCCTCCAACAGGGCACCTACGAGCAGTACTTC. Residues: CASSLQQGTYEQYF.

The DNA of the CDR3 is TGTGCCAGCAGTGAATCAGGGGAAGGTGAAGCTTTCTTT. The encoded protein is CASSESGEGEAFF. The V gene is TRBV6-1, the J gene TRBJ1-1, with D perhaps matching TRBD1 (6 bases). Per the germline V gene, CDR1 is MNHNS and CDR2 is SASEGT. Deletions cut 2 bases from V and 7 bases from J, with 11 bases between. This CDR3 is built from 13 residues.

The CDR3 region is CASSEAELYQPQHF. CDR3 DNA: TGTGCCAGCAGTGAAGCGGAGCTGTATCAGCCCCAGCATTTT. The rearrangement uses TRBV6-1 and TRBJ1-5, with no clear D. This CDR3 spans 14 amino acids. Germline V lookup: CDR1 MNHNS, CDR2 SASEGT. V was clipped by 0 bases and J by 5 bases, with 8 bases between them.

The chain joins TRBV27 to TRBJ1-2; 8 nucleotides match TRBD1. Losses at the gene ends were 2 bases for V and 4 bases for J; bases not matched to a gene: 3. This CDR3 comprises 14 residues. The V gene's germline CDR1 is MNHEY and CDR2 SMNVEV (reference sequence). The CDR3: CASSLGQGFYGYTF. The CDR3 DNA reads TGTGCCAGCAGTTTAGGACAGGGCTTCTATGGCTACACCTTC.

This clone was counted only a few times. V and J are TRBV29-1 and TRBJ2-5; D is undetermined. Germline V gene lookup returns CDR1 SQVTM and CDR2 ANQGSEA. V was shortened by 2 bases and J by 2 bases, with 0 bases between the two germline ends. The CDR3 has 10 amino acids. CDR3 DNA sequence: TGCAGCGTTGAACAAGAGACCCAGTACTTC. This sequence encodes CSVEQETQYF.

The chain recombines TRBV7-2 with TRBJ1-5; no clear D. The ends were cut back, 0 bases at V and 9 bases at J, with 6 bases in the middle. The CDR3 sequence is 12 residues long. Per the germline V gene, CDR1 is SGHTA and CDR2 is FQGNSA. The CDR3 nucleotides are TGTGCCAGCAGCTTAGCGTCCATGCCCCAGCATTTT. Amino acids: CASSLASMPQHF.

V usage is TRBV11-2 and J usage is TRBJ2-5; 8 bases align to TRBD1. This CDR3 is built from 15 residues. Germline CDR1 is SGHAT and CDR2 is FQNNGV. The V segment lost 4 bases and the J segment 5 bases; nucleotides outside the gene matches: 9. CDR3 amino acids: CASSSKRTGLETQYF. In nucleotides, the CDR3 is TGTGCCAGCAGCTCAAAGCGGACAGGGTTGGAGACCCAGTACTTC.

The chain employs TRBV7-9 and TRBJ1-2; TRBD1 matches at 9 bases. The V gene end was trimmed by 4 bases and the J gene end by 1 base; junction bases not matched to a gene: 7. CDR3 size: 16 residues. The germline V gene encodes CDR1 SEHNR and CDR2 FQNEAQ (reference sequence). CDR3 sequence: CASSSGQGRVNYGYTF. DNA for the CDR3: TGTGCCAGCAGCTCCGGACAGGGGCGGGTTAACTATGGCTACACCTTC. Supplemented by reference TRBV7-9 and TRBJ1-2, the full variable domain reads DTGVSQNPRHKITKRGQNVTFRCDPISEHNRLYWYRQTLGQGPEFLTYFQNEAQLEKSRLLSDRFSAERPKGSFSTLEIQRTEQGDSAMYLCASSSGQGRVNYGYTFGSGTRLTVV.

This sequence joins TRBV6-6 and TRBJ2-1, with D perhaps given as TRBD1 or TRBD2 (5 bases each). Per the germline V gene, CDR1 is MNHNY and CDR2 is SVGAGI (reference sequence). CDR3 length: 16 amino acids. Trimming stripped 2 bases from V and 0 bases from J, with 11 bases between. CDR3 loop: CASSYGGPVSYNEQFF. In DNA form, the CDR3 reads TGTGCCAGCAGTTACGGGGGTCCGGTCTCCTACAATGAGCAGTTCTTC.

CDR3 protein: CASSFGAGGEKLFF. The CDR3, as DNA: TGTGCCAGCAGTTTTGGGGCTGGGGGTGAAAAACTGTTTTTT. The V gene is TRBV27, the J gene TRBJ1-4; D possibly corresponds to TRBD1 (5 bases). CDR3 length equals 14 residues. Trimming stripped 3 bases from V and 7 bases from J, with 12 bases between. From germline, CDR1 is MNHEY and CDR2 SMNVEV (reference sequence).

This clone showed up many times. This sequence joins TRBV7-9 and TRBJ2-5; 9 bases agree with TRBD1. Looked up from germline, CDR1 is SEHNR and CDR2 is FQNEAQ (reference sequence). The trim removed 4 bases at V and 4 bases at J, leaving 1 base unmatched. The CDR3 runs 13 residues. CDR3 sequence (DNA): TGTGCCAGCAGCTCGACAGGGGGAGAGACCCAGTACTTC. This translates into CASSSTGGETQYF.